This TCR beta chain came from a study of shared clonotypes between healthy human individuals. Each sorted subset replicate got 200 ng genomic DNA, tens of thousands of genomes. This table comes from immunoSEQ multiplex PCR, and its TCRdb copy is limited to in-frame clones, with some not included. Here the sample spans some 2 million clones, roughly 95% being singletons. Naive CD8 cells, CD45RO-negative and positively selected for CCR7, excluded terminally differentiated effector memory CD45RA+ cells. General observations from the study: Expectations were that clonotype sharing among donors would be affected by sequencing depth. Against clonotypes common to all four donors, non-shared ones had lower generation probabilities.

The CDR3 extends over 15 amino acids. The V gene lost 0 bases and the J gene lost 2 bases, with 11 bases spanning the gap. Germline V gene sequence: CDR1 SGHDN, CDR2 FVKESK. About this clone: Its antigen is undetermined.

This sequence originates from a man aged 18 to 29 in good health. Material: naive CD8+ T cells sorted from blood. This sequence joins TRBV14 and TRBJ2-7; D unclear. The CDR3 nucleotides read TGTGCCAGCAGCCAAGAGTATATAGGGCCCTACGAGCAGTACTTC. Translation: CASSQEYIGPYEQYF. The whole variable domain, remainder taken from reference TRBV14 and TRBJ2-7, is EAGVTQFPSHSVIEKGQTVTLRCDPISGHDNLYWYRRVMGKEIKFLLHFVKESKQDESGMPNNRFLAERTGGTYSTLKVQPAELEDSGVYFCASSQEYIGPYEQYFGPGTRLTVT.